One and the same sample provided the 27 T cell receptor beta chains below, sequenced in a study of blood T cell repertoires in COVID-19. Sequencing used immunoSEQ multiplex PCR; TCRdb keeps in-frame clones, though not all of them. Of around 330,000 clones listed, roughly 90% are singletons. Input material: peripheral blood. These receptors all stem from a woman aged 50 to 65 with active or convalescent COVID-19.

The V and J genes are TRBV14 and TRBJ2-3; D is possibly TRBD2 (6 bases). The CDR3 has 15 residues. Germline V lookup: CDR1 SGHDN, CDR2 FVKESK. V was shortened by 5 bases and J by 2 bases, with 14 bases between the two germline ends. CDR3 nucleotides: TGTGCCAGCAGCTCTCGGCGGGGACTCACAGATACGCAGTATTTT. It is translated as CASSSRRGLTDTQYF.

The CDR3 region is CASSKGAARQTQNTGELFF. CDR3 DNA: TGTGCCAGCAGCAAAGGAGCGGCGCGCCAGACCCAGAACACCGGGGAGCTGTTTTTT. This sequence joins TRBV21-1 and TRBJ2-2; the tabulated D call, TRBD2, remains unverified against the DNA. TRBV21-1 is a pseudogene locus. The CDR3 sequence is 19 residues long.

The chain recombines TRBV10-3 with TRBJ1-2; the D gene is possibly TRBD1 (6 bases). The V end lost 4 bases, the J end lost 6 bases, and 15 bases lay between the germline ends. This CDR3 region has 14 residues. The germline gives CDR1 ENHRY, CDR2 SYGVKD. The CDR3, as DNA: TGTGCCATCAGTGGGACAGCCCCAATGGATGGCTACACCTTC. It encodes CAISGTAPMDGYTF.

The chain couples TRBV19 to TRBJ1-1, with 7 bases fitting TRBD1. The V segment lost 4 bases and the J segment 4 bases; nucleotides outside the gene matches: 6. The CDR3 runs to 14 residues. Germline CDR1 reads LNHDA; CDR2 reads SQIVND (reference sequence). This CDR3 reads CASSTQGGATEAFF. CDR3 nucleotides: TGTGCCAGTAGTACCCAGGGGGGTGCCACTGAAGCTTTCTTT.

V usage is TRBV7-9 and J usage is TRBJ2-7; weak D call: TRBD2 (5 bases). The CDR3 is made up of 16 amino acids. V dropped 2 bases and J dropped 2 bases, with 16 bases sitting between them. Germline-derived CDR1 and CDR2 are SEHNR and FQNEAQ (reference sequence). DNA of the CDR3: TGTGCCAGCAGCTTAAGGGAGACTCTCCGGCCCTACGAGCAGTACTTC. Translated: CASSLRETLRPYEQYF.

The chain is built from TRBV4-1 and TRBJ1-4; 7 nucleotides agree with TRBD1. Losses at the gene ends were 4 bases for V and 8 bases for J; bases not matched to a gene: 10. This CDR3 has 15 amino acids. Looked up from germline, CDR1 is MGHRA and CDR2 is YSYEKL. The CDR3 protein is CASSLKTLTGEKLFF. CDR3 nucleotides: TGCGCCAGCAGCCTGAAGACTCTGACAGGGGAAAAACTGTTTTTT.

V usage is TRBV10-3 and J usage is TRBJ1-1; 8 bases match TRBD1. The CDR3 extends over 12 amino acids. The V gene's germline CDR1 is ENHRY and CDR2 SYGVKD. V lost 11 bases, J lost 6 bases, and 8 bases stayed unmatched. The DNA for the CDR3 is TGTGCCTTCTTGACAGGGGAATCTGAAGCTTTCTTT. It translates to CAFLTGESEAFF.

The chain links TRBV19 to TRBJ1-2; D is undetermined. V lost 3 bases and J lost 4, with 18 bases in between. This CDR3 spans 16 amino acids. Per germline, CDR1 LNHDA and CDR2 SQIVND (reference sequence). The CDR3 spells CASSIQNTVSGYGYTF. DNA of the CDR3: TGTGCCAGTAGTATCCAGAATACAGTATCAGGCTATGGCTACACCTTC.

This rearrangement joins TRBV4-1 to TRBJ2-7; TRBD1 aligns across 7 bases. The CDR3 consists of 14 residues. The V gene end was trimmed by 1 base and the J gene end by 2 bases; junction bases not matched to a gene: 2. Germline V gives CDR1 MGHRA, CDR2 YSYEKL. CDR3 coding DNA: TGCGCCAGCAGCCAAGGGACAGGCCCCTACGAGCAGTACTTC. Protein: CASSQGTGPYEQYF.

The V and J genes are TRBV6-2 or TRBV6-3 and TRBJ2-1, with D possibly TRBD1 on 6 matching bases. CDR1 is MNHEY, CDR2 SVGEGT, per germline. The CDR3 length is 15 residues. V lost 7 bases to trimming and J lost 2 bases, with 15 bases between them. The CDR3 nucleotides are TGTGCCAGCAACCCTCAGGGGCCCGCCTACAATGAGCAGTTCTTC. Its translation: CASNPQGPAYNEQFF.

The chain has TRBV5-4 and TRBJ1-1, with D hard to call. Germline loops: CDR1 SGHNT, CDR2 YYREEE (reference sequence). The CDR3 spans 15 residues. V lost 0 bases and J lost 0, with 9 bases in between. In DNA, the CDR3 is TGTGCCAGCAGCTTGGCACAGAAAATGAACACTGAAGCTTTCTTT. Its protein is CASSLAQKMNTEAFF.

The chain links TRBV7-3 to TRBJ1-1; D perhaps matches TRBD1 (6 bases). The CDR3 has 16 residues. CDR1 SGHTA and CDR2 FQGTGA come from the germline V gene. Trimming took off 5 bases at V and 4 bases at J, with 20 bases between the two ends. In DNA form, the CDR3 reads TGTGCCAGCAGCCCCGATGACGGGGGGCGCGGCACTGAAGCTTTCTTT. It yields the protein CASSPDDGGRGTEAFF.

The table lists this clone with a few counts. The rearrangement uses TRBV23-1 and TRBJ2-7; weak D call: TRBD2 (6 bases). TRBV23-1 is placed among ORFs of uncertain function. CDR3 length: 14 amino acids. Trimming shortened V by 1 base and J by 5 bases, and 12 bases separated the two germline ends. The CDR3 spells CASSQWGGVHEQYF. CDR3 bases: TGCGCCAGCAGTCAATGGGGCGGGGTACACGAGCAGTACTTC.

The chain couples TRBV5-4 to TRBJ2-3; 7 nucleotides line up with TRBD2. The length of the CDR3 is 17 residues. Germline CDR1 SGHNT, CDR2 YYREEE (reference sequence). V shed 0 bases and J 6 bases; nucleotides not matched to a gene: 13. CDR3 protein: CASSLGGTRGSGDTQYF. In DNA form, the CDR3 reads TGTGCCAGCAGCTTGGGGGGCACGCGGGGGTCAGGGGATACGCAGTATTTT. Supplemented by reference TRBV5-4 and TRBJ2-3, the full variable domain reads ETGVTQSPTHLIKTRGQQVTLRCSSQSGHNTVSWYQQALGQGPQFIFQYYREEENGRGNFPPRFSGLQFPNYSSELNVNALELDDSALYLCASSLGGTRGSGDTQYFGPGTRLTVL.

This clone was picked up a small number of times. The rearrangement joins TRBV7-9 to TRBJ1-2; 8 bases are a match to TRBD1. This CDR3 is 18 amino acids long. Trimming cost V 3 bases and J 0 bases; bases outside gene matches: 12. Per the germline V gene, CDR1 is SEHNR and CDR2 is FQNEAQ (reference sequence). The CDR3 here is CASSFTGTGALTNYGYTF. CDR3 in DNA: TGTGCCAGCAGCTTTACCGGGACAGGAGCCCTTACTAACTATGGCTACACCTTC.

This clone was recorded only once. The chain joins TRBV11-3 to TRBJ1-1; D unclear. The germline V gene encodes CDR1 SGHNT and CDR2 YENEEA. Trimming stripped 3 bases from V and 5 bases from J, with 10 bases between. The CDR3 length is 13 residues. The CDR3 here is CASSLDGRTEAFF. Written as DNA, the CDR3 is TGTGCCAGCAGCTTGGATGGGAGGACTGAAGCTTTCTTT. The whole variable domain, filled in from reference TRBV11-3 and TRBJ1-1, reads EAGVVQSPRYKIIEKKQPVAFWCNPISGHNTLYWYLQNLGQGPELLIRYENEEAVDDSQLPKDRFSAERLKGVDSTLKIQPAELGDSAVYLCASSLDGRTEAFFGQGTRLTVV.

The CDR3 nucleotides read TGCAGCGTAAGGGACAGGGAAGACGAAAAACTGTTTTTT. Amino acids: CSVRDREDEKLFF. The chain carries TRBV29-1 and TRBJ1-4, with 9 bases identical to TRBD1. The germline V gene encodes CDR1 SQVTM and CDR2 ANQGSEA. The junction had 7 bases not matched to a gene; V was cut back by 6 bases and J by 8 bases. The CDR3 contains 13 residues.

V is TRBV5-4 and J is TRBJ2-5; TRBD1 aligns across 7 bases. Unmatched junction bases numbered 8, after V lost 4 bases and J lost 5 bases. The CDR3 length is 14 residues. Germline CDR1 SGHNT, CDR2 YYREEE (reference sequence). In nucleotides, the CDR3 is TGTGCCAGCAGCCCGACAGGGCCAGGGGAGACCCAGTACTTC. Protein product: CASSPTGPGETQYF. Variable domain in full (rest from reference TRBV5-4 and TRBJ2-5): ETGVTQSPTHLIKTRGQQVTLRCSSQSGHNTVSWYQQALGQGPQFIFQYYREEENGRGNFPPRFSGLQFPNYSSELNVNALELDDSALYLCASSPTGPGETQYFGPGTRLLVL.

This chain joins TRBV12-3 or TRBV12-4 and TRBJ1-2, with D perhaps matching TRBD1 (6 bases). The CDR3 has 13 amino acids. The V end lost 3 bases, the J end lost 2 bases, and 7 bases lay between the germline ends. The CDR3 DNA follows: TGTGCCAGCAGTTTCGGACAGAACTATGGCTACACCTTC. This codes for CASSFGQNYGYTF.

The CDR3 here is CASSPGLAANTQYF. The CDR3 region has the DNA TGTGCCAGCTCACCAGGACTAGCGGCTAATACGCAGTATTTT. The chain carries TRBV18 and TRBJ2-3, with 10 positions matching TRBD2. Losses at the gene ends were 2 bases for V and 7 bases for J; bases not matched to a gene: 3. The CDR3 has 14 residues. CDR1 and CDR2 from the germline V gene are KGHSH and LQKENI.

The chain is built from TRBV30 and TRBJ2-3; 7 bases match TRBD2. Germline V gene data show CDR1 as GTSNPN and CDR2 as SVGIG (reference sequence). The CDR3 sequence is 16 residues long. The ends lost 5 bases at V and 0 bases at J; junction bases unmatched: 11. For the CDR3, the DNA is TGTGCCTGGTCGTACTATCTAGCGGCTAGCACAGATACGCAGTATTTT. This codes for CAWSYYLAASTDTQYF.

CDR3: CASSSNRGKDTGELFF. The CDR3 coding sequence is TGTGCCAGCAGCTCCAACCGAGGGAAGGACACCGGGGAGCTGTTTTTT. The V call is TRBV7-3, the J call TRBJ2-2, with TRBD2 as a possible D gene (5 bases). The CDR3 extends over 16 amino acids. V gave up 4 bases and J gave up 3 bases, with 15 bases separating them. CDR1 is SGHTA and CDR2 is FQGTGA in the germline V gene.

V usage is TRBV9 and J usage is TRBJ1-3; no reliable D call. Germline V CDR1 and CDR2: SGDLS, YYNGEE. There are 17 residues in the CDR3. V dropped 4 bases and J dropped 0 bases, with 17 bases sitting between them. The CDR3 nucleotides are TGTGCCAGCAGCCTGAAGGCTTCGGGTGCCTCTGGAAACACCATATATTTT. Translating gives CASSLKASGASGNTIYF.

The chain recombines TRBV6-1 with TRBJ2-7; possible D gene TRBD1, 6 bases. V was trimmed by 3 bases and J by 1 base, leaving 16 bases between them. Germline CDR1 and CDR2: MNHNS and SASEGT. This CDR3 region has 16 residues. DNA of the CDR3: TGTGCCAGCAGTGATTTCAACAGGGACCCATCCTACGAGCAGTACTTC. It encodes CASSDFNRDPSYEQYF.

The chain couples TRBV7-2 to TRBJ2-7, with D possibly matching TRBD1 (6 bases). This CDR3 spans 16 amino acids. Trimming shortened V by 5 bases and J by 3 bases, and 20 bases separated the two germline ends. The germline V gene encodes CDR1 SGHTA and CDR2 FQGNSA. The CDR3 reads CASSRVSTDSNYEQYF. The CDR3 coding sequence is TGTGCCAGCAGCCGCGTATCGACGGACAGCAACTACGAGCAGTACTTC.

This clone appeared a few times. The chain employs TRBV5-1 and TRBJ2-3; TRBD2 matches at 8 bases. This CDR3 region has 15 residues. V was pared by 1 base and J by 5 bases, with 6 bases of the junction left unmatched. Germline V gene data show CDR1 as SGHRS and CDR2 as YFSETQ. For the CDR3, the DNA is TGCGCCAGCAGCTTGTGGCTAGCGGGTGGAGATACGCAGTATTTT. Protein sequence: CASSLWLAGGDTQYF.

This chain links TRBV4-3 with TRBJ1-1, with no clear D. CDR1 and CDR2 (germline): LGHNA, YSLEER. This CDR3 has 15 amino acids. V was clipped by 1 base and J by 0 bases, with 9 bases between them. CDR3: CASSQGGLMNTEAFF. CDR3 coding DNA: TGCGCCAGCAGCCAAGGAGGTCTAATGAACACTGAAGCTTTCTTT.